The present T cell receptor (beta chain) was sequenced within a study of shared clonotypes between healthy human individuals. The CDR3 consists of 15 residues. Losses at the gene ends were 5 bases for V and 1 base for J; bases not matched to a gene: 1. The germline gives CDR1 WSHSY, CDR2 SAAADI. TCRdb's table, derived via immunoSEQ multiplex PCR, lists solely in-frame clones and lacks some. This sample carries millions of clones, around nine tenths of them seen once, and the ten largest clones take over 0.12%. The sample holds one count of this clone. The clonotype was recovered from a man aged 18 to 35 in good health. The rearrangement links TRBV10-2 to TRBJ2-5; 13 bases align to TRBD2. Sequences were obtained from naive CD4+ T cells sorted from blood. Described subset: CD45RA+ positively selected. CDR3 residues: CASSWTSGGQETQYF. CDR3 coding DNA: TGCGCCAGCAGTTGGACTAGCGGGGGCCAAGAGACCCAGTACTTC.